The clone carrying this T cell receptor beta chain occurred once. The sample belongs to a study of blood T cell repertoires in COVID-19. The wider study: Both acute and convalescent COVID-19 samples were obtained from the United States, Italy and Spain. T cells, B-cell-depleted T cells, or PBMCs provided the cDNA or gDNA that served as material.

As originally analysed: How many nucleated cells were present was estimated from reference gene primer amplification. TCRdb's copy holds only in-frame clones and misses some; the assay was immunoSEQ multiplex PCR. D and trimming were read from the DNA, whereas the V and J calls and clone size are those reported in that table. The sample has 12,000 to 15,000 clones, around 88% seen once. The J segment lost 8 bases and the V segment lost 0 bases, leaving 11 bases of the junction unmatched. Germline-derived CDR1 and CDR2 are SGHVS and FNYEAQ. CDR3 length: 16 amino acids. Input material: peripheral blood. The chain is built from TRBV7-6 and TRBJ2-3; 7 bases agree with TRBD2. The TCR was taken from a human donor in a cohort sampled during active COVID-19. CDR3 loop: CASSLASFAGEGTQYF. The CDR3, as DNA: TGTGCCAGCAGCTTAGCGAGTTTTGCGGGAGAGGGTACGCAGTATTTT.